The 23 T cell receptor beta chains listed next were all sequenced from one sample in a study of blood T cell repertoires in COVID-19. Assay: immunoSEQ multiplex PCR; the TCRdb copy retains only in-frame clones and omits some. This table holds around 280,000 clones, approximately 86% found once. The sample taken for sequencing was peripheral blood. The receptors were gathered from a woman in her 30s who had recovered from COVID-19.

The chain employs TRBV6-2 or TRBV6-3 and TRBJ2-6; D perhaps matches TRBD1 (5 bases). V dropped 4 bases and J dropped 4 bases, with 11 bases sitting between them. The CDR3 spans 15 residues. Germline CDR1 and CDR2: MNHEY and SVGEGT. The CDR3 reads CASSFTTAGANVLTF. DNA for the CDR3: TGTGCCAGCAGTTTCACGACAGCAGGGGCCAACGTCCTGACTTTC.

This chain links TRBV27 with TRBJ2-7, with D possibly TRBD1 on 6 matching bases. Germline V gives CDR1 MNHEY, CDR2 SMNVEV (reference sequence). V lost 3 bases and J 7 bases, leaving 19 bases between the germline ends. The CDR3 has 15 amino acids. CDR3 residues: CASSFSLRGRGEQYF. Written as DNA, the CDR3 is TGTGCCAGCAGTTTTTCCCTCAGGGGACGAGGGGAGCAGTACTTC.

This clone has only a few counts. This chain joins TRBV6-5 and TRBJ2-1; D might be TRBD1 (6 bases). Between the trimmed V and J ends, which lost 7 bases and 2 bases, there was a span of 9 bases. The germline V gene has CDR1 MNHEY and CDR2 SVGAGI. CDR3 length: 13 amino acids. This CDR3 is CASTPGAYNEQFF. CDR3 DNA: TGTGCCAGCACCCCAGGGGCCTACAATGAGCAGTTCTTC.

This CDR3 is CASEQGGNTEAFF. The CDR3, as DNA: TGTGCCAGCGAGCAGGGGGGGAACACTGAAGCTTTCTTT. J is TRBJ1-1 and V is TRBV2, with 7 nucleotides matching TRBD1. Looked up from germline, CDR1 is SNHLY and CDR2 is FYNNEI. The length of the CDR3 is 13 residues. V lost 8 bases, J lost 1 base, and 4 bases stayed unmatched.

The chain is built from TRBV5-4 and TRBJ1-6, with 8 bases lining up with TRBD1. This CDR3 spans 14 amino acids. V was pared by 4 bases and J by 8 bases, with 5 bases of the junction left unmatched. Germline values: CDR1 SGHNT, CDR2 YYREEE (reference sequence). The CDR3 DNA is TGTGCCAGCAGCCCGACAGGGGACCATTCACCCCTCCACTTT. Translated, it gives CASSPTGDHSPLHF.

CDR3 residues: CASSDLAGRSYNEQFF. CDR3 nucleotides: TGTGCCAGCAGTGACCTAGCGGGTCGCTCCTACAATGAGCAGTTCTTC. This chain connects TRBV27 to TRBJ2-1, with TRBD2 matching over 8 bases. V shed 5 bases and J 0 bases; nucleotides not matched to a gene: 6. Germline V gives CDR1 MNHEY, CDR2 SMNVEV (reference sequence). This CDR3 comprises 16 residues.

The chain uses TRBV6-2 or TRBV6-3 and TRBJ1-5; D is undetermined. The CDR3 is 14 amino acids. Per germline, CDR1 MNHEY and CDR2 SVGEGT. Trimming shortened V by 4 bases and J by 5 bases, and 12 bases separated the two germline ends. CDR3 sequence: CASSSPSRDQPQHF. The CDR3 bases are TGTGCCAGCAGTTCCCCTTCCCGCGATCAGCCCCAGCATTTT.

In DNA, the CDR3 is TGTGCCAGCAGCTTTGGGACAGGGAGCACCGGGGAGCTGTTTTTT. This sequence encodes CASSFGTGSTGELFF. The gene calls are TRBV7-3 and TRBJ2-2; 9 bases match TRBD1. This CDR3 is 15 amino acids long. CDR1 and CDR2 from the germline V gene are SGHTA and FQGTGA. V lost 3 bases, J lost 4 bases, and 3 bases stayed unmatched.

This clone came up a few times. DNA for the CDR3: TGCGCCAGCAGCCATGAGCGTGGATTGGGCAATGAGCAGTTCTTC. It codes for CASSHERGLGNEQFF. The chain uses TRBV4-3 and TRBJ2-1; unclear D gene. The CDR3 is 15 residues long. Per the germline V gene, CDR1 is LGHNA and CDR2 is YSLEER. V shed 3 bases and J shed 6 bases, with 15 bases lying between them.

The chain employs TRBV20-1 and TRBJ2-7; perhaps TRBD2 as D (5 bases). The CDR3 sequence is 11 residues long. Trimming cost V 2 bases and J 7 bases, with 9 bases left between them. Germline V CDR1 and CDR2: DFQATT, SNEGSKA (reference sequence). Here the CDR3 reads CSARRTGEQYF. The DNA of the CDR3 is TGCAGTGCTAGACGGACGGGGGAGCAGTACTTC.

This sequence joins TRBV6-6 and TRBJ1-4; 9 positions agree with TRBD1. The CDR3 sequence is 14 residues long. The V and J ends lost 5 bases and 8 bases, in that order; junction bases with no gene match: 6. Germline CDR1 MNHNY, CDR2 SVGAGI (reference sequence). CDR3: CASSTGGLGEKLFF. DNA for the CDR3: TGTGCCAGCAGTACAGGGGGCCTTGGGGAAAAACTGTTTTTT.

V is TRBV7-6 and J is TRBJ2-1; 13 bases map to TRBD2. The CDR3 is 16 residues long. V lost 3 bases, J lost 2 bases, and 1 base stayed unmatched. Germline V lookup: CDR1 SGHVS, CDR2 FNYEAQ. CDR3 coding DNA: TGTGCCAGCAGCTTGGGACTAGCGGGGACCTACAATGAGCAGTTCTTC. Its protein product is CASSLGLAGTYNEQFF.

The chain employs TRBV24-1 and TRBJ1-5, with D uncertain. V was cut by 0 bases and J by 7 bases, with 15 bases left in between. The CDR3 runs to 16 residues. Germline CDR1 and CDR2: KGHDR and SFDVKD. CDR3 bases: TGTGCCACCAGTGATTTGAGGCCAGGCGGGGAGCAGCCCCAGCATTTT. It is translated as CATSDLRPGGEQPQHF.

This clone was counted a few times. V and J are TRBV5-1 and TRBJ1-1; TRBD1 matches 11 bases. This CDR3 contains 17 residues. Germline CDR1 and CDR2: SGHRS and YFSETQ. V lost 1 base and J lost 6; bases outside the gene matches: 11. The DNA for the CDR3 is TGCGCCAGCAGCTTGTCCCCACCAGGACAGGGGGCTTCTGAAGCTTTCTTT. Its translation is CASSLSPPGQGASEAFF.

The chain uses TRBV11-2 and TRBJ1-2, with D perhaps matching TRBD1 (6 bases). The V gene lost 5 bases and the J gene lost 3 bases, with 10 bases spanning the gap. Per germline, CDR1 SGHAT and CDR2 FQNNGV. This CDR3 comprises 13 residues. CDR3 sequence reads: CASSPNRDYGYTF. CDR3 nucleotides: TGTGCCAGCAGCCCAAACAGGGACTATGGCTACACCTTC.

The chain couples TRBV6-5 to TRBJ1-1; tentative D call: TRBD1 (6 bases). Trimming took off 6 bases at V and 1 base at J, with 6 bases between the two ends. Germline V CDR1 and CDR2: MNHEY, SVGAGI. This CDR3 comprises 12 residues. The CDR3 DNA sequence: TGTGCCAGCAGGGACAGGAACACTGAAGCTTTCTTT. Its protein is CASRDRNTEAFF.

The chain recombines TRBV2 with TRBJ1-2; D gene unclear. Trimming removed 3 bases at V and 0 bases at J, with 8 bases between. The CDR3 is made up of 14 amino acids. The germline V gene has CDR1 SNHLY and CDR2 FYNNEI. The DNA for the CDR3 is TGTGCCAGCAGTGAGGGGAGCTCTAACTATGGCTACACCTTC. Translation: CASSEGSSNYGYTF.

CDR3 residues: CASSSLAGSTDTQYF. Here the CDR3 DNA reads TGTGCCAGTAGTTCCCTAGCGGGGTCGACAGATACGCAGTATTTT. This sequence joins TRBV19 and TRBJ2-3, with 9 bases lining up with TRBD2. There are 15 residues in the CDR3. Per germline, CDR1 LNHDA and CDR2 SQIVND (reference sequence). J was trimmed by 3 bases and V by 5 bases; bases with no gene match: 6.

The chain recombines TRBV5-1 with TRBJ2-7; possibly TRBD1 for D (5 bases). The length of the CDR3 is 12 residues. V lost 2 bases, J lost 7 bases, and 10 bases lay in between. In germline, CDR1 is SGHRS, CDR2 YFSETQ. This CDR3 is CASSFSGKEQYF. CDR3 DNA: TGCGCCAGCAGCTTCTCAGGGAAAGAGCAGTACTTC.

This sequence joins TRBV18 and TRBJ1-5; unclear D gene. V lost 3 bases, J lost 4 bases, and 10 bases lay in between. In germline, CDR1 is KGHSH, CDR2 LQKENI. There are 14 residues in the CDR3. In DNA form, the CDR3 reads TGTGCCAGCTCACCGAACAGTTTAAATCAGCCCCAGCATTTT. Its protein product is CASSPNSLNQPQHF.

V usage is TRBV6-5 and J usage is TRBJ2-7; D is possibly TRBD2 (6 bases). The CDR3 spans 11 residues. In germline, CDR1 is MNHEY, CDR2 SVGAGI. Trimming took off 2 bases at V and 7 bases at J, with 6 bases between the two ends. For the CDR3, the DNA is TGTGCCAGCAGTTACCGGGGGGAGCAGTACTTC. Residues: CASSYRGEQYF.

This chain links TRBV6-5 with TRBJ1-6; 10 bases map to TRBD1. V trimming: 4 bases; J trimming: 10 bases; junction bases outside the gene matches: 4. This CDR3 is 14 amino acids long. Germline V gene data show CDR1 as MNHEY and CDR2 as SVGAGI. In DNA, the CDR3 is TGTGCCAGCAGTTTGACAGGGGGCGGCTCACCCCTCCACTTT. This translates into CASSLTGGGSPLHF.

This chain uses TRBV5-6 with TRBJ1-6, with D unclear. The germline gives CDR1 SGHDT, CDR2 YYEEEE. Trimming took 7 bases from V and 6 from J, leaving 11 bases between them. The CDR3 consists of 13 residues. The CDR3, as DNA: TGTGCCAGCTCCTCTCGGGGTAATTCACCCCTCCACTTT. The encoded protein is CASSSRGNSPLHF.